The present T cell receptor beta chain was sequenced within a study of T cell responses to AZD1222 COVID-19 vaccine. Across the whole study: Researchers grouped second doses given at about 4 or about 12 weeks into one pool. The study's findings and limits: As reported, nearly half of all spike-specific TCRs target variant regions that are unmutated. With two AZD1222 doses given, Spike-specific TCR breadth and depth both rose. It should be noted that donors were predominantly white British and more often female, and clonal diversity was possibly underestimated.

TCRdb's table, derived via immunoSEQ multiplex PCR, lists solely in-frame clones and lacks some. The sample comprises about 94,000 clones, approximately 90% of which are singletons, and about an eighth rests with the top ten. CDR1 and CDR2 (germline): SGHAT, FQNNGV. The CDR3 is 18 amino acids. Trimming took 5 bases from V and 0 from J, leaving 20 bases between them. Points on this clone: Its antigen is unknown.

Sample: peripheral blood, taken on day 0 of AZD1222 vaccination. The sequence derives from an adult in good health. This chain uses TRBV11-2 with TRBJ1-3, with D uncertain. For the CDR3, the DNA is TGTGCCAGCAGCCTAAGAAAGGGATCAGCTAACTCTGGAAACACCATATATTTT. Its translation: CASSLRKGSANSGNTIYF.